These 20 T cell receptor beta chains share one sample of origin, sequenced in a study of OX40 agonist ivuxolimab in advanced cancers. Clones were read by immunoSEQ multiplex PCR, and TCRdb kept only the in-frame ones, dropping some. The sample lists around 55,000 clones; 75% to 90% were seen once. Sequenced here: CD4+ or CD8+ T cells sorted from blood, sampled in a trial of the OX40 agonist ivuxolimab. These receptors were collected from an adult with an advanced solid tumor such as melanoma, head and neck, liver or kidney cancer.

J is TRBJ2-1 and V is TRBV7-9; possibly TRBD2 for D (7 bases). Trimming removed 6 bases at V and 5 bases at J, with 20 bases between. There are 16 residues in the CDR3. Germline CDR1 is SEHNR and CDR2 is FQNEAQ (reference sequence). DNA for the CDR3: TGTGCCAGCAGTCCGAGGGGGGGCCGAAGGAACAATGAGCAGTTCTTC. This gives the protein CASSPRGGRRNNEQFF.

V gene TRBV13 combines with J gene TRBJ2-3; TRBD1 aligns across 9 bases. CDR3 length: 14 residues. The V gene's germline CDR1 is PRHDT and CDR2 FYEKMQ (reference sequence). V lost 1 base to trimming and J lost 11 bases; unmatched junction nucleotides: 7. In DNA, the CDR3 is TGTGCCAGCAGCTTAGACAGGGGGCCAGCCATGCAGTATTTT. Residues: CASSLDRGPAMQYF.

The V and J genes are TRBV4-3 and TRBJ1-2; 7 nucleotides agree with TRBD1. This CDR3 is built from 14 residues. Trimming cost V 0 bases and J 4 bases; bases outside gene matches: 2. Germline CDR1 reads LGHNA; CDR2 reads YSLEER. In DNA form, the CDR3 reads TGCGCCAGCAGCCAAGAGGACAGGCGCTATGGCTACACCTTC. Amino acid sequence: CASSQEDRRYGYTF.

V gene TRBV9 combines with J gene TRBJ2-1, with D unresolved. The germline V gene has CDR1 SGDLS and CDR2 YYNGEE. The CDR3 spans 13 residues. Trimming took off 7 bases at V and 1 base at J, with 9 bases between the two ends. The CDR3 reads CASGPGSYNEQFF. The CDR3 DNA reads TGTGCCAGCGGGCCAGGTTCCTACAATGAGCAGTTCTTC. Filled out from reference TRBV9 and TRBJ2-1, the complete variable domain reads DSGVTQTPKHLITATGQRVTLRCSPRSGDLSVYWYQQSLDQGLQFLIQYYNGEERAKGNILERFSAQQFPDLHSELNLSSLELGDSALYFCASGPGSYNEQFFGPGTRLTVL.

V is TRBV27 and J is TRBJ2-7; the match to TRBD2 covers 8 bases. Unmatched junction bases numbered 9, after V lost 4 bases and J lost 4 bases. CDR3 size: 15 residues. Looked up from germline, CDR1 is MNHEY and CDR2 is SMNVEV (reference sequence). CDR3 nucleotides: TGTGCCAGCAGTTCCGCTGCGGGGGGTTTATACGAGCAGTACTTC. Translated, it gives CASSSAAGGLYEQYF.

This sequence joins TRBV6-5 and TRBJ1-2; 8 positions match TRBD1. This CDR3 spans 13 amino acids. V trimming: 6 bases; J trimming: 7 bases; junction bases outside the gene matches: 7. Germline assignment: CDR1 MNHEY and CDR2 SVGAGI. CDR3 sequence: CASRTGQGSGYTF. The CDR3 DNA follows: TGTGCCAGCAGGACCGGACAGGGAAGTGGCTACACCTTC.

The V gene is TRBV27, the J gene TRBJ2-3; TRBD2 is a possible D gene (7 bases). This CDR3 region has 14 residues. Germline assignment: CDR1 MNHEY and CDR2 SMNVEV (reference sequence). V shed 8 bases and J shed 2 bases, with 14 bases lying between them. DNA for the CDR3: TGTGCCAGCGGGAGGGGGTACTACACAGATACGCAGTATTTT. It translates to CASGRGYYTDTQYF.

The gene calls are TRBV5-6 and TRBJ2-7, with 7 bases that match TRBD1. After removal of 0 bases from V and 3 bases from J, the junction contained 3 bases not matched to a gene. The CDR3 length is 14 residues. Germline V CDR1 and CDR2: SGHDT, YYEEEE. CDR3 sequence (DNA): TGTGCCAGCAGCTTGGGGACAGGCTTCTACGAGCAGTACTTC. It yields the protein CASSLGTGFYEQYF.

The rearrangement uses TRBV13 and TRBJ2-7, with D perhaps matching TRBD2 (7 bases). The CDR3 is made up of 15 amino acids. The V end lost 4 bases, the J end lost 2 bases, and 15 bases lay between the germline ends. CDR1 PRHDT and CDR2 FYEKMQ come from the germline V gene (reference sequence). CDR3 bases: TGTGCCAGCAGCTCGTTGCGGGGGCAGACCTACGAGCAGTACTTC. This encodes CASSSLRGQTYEQYF. The full variable domain, rest sourced from reference TRBV13 and TRBJ2-7, is AAGVIQSPRHLIKEKRETATLKCYPIPRHDTVYWYQQGPGQDPQFLISFYEKMQSDKGSIPDRFSAQQFSDYHSELNMSSLELGDSALYFCASSSLRGQTYEQYFGPGTRLTVT.

The chain joins TRBV11-2 to TRBJ2-5, with D tentatively TRBD2 (6 bases). The DNA end is a closer match to TRBJ2-7, so the J assignment may be wrong. This CDR3 is built from 14 residues. The germline V gene has CDR1 SGHAT and CDR2 FQNNGV. CDR3 protein: CASGKLKGGGEQYF. The CDR3 nucleotides read TGTGCCAGCGGCAAGCTTAAGGGAGGCGGCGAGCAGTACTTC.

The chain links TRBV13 to TRBJ1-2, with D perhaps TRBD1 (5 bases). The germline V and J ends were trimmed by 0 bases and 2 bases, with 10 bases remaining between them. Germline assignment: CDR1 PRHDT and CDR2 FYEKMQ (reference sequence). CDR3 length: 15 residues. CDR3 sequence reads: CASSLGDSPNYGYTF. CDR3 nucleotide sequence: TGTGCCAGCAGCTTAGGCGACAGCCCAAACTATGGCTACACCTTC.

The chain joins TRBV7-2 to TRBJ2-7; TRBD2 aligns across 7 bases. Germline trimming cut 2 bases from V and 2 bases from J; bases unmatched to any gene: 6. This CDR3 is 15 amino acids long. Germline V gene sequence: CDR1 SGHTA, CDR2 FQGNSA. The CDR3 loop is CASSLLSGSTYEQYF. CDR3 DNA: TGTGCCAGCAGCTTACTTAGCGGGTCAACCTACGAGCAGTACTTC.

The chain uses TRBV6-5 and TRBJ1-2, with 7 bases identical to TRBD1. The V gene's germline CDR1 is MNHEY and CDR2 SVGAGI. This CDR3 spans 13 amino acids. With V trimmed by 0 bases and J by 6 bases, 1 base remained unmatched. CDR3 in DNA: TGTGCCAGCAGTTACTCAACAGGGGATGGCTACACCTTC. It encodes CASSYSTGDGYTF.

The count of this clone is one. V is TRBV28 and J is TRBJ1-1; tentative D call: TRBD1 (5 bases). The CDR3 runs to 16 residues. CDR1 and CDR2 (germline): MDHEN, SYDVKM. V shed 2 bases and J shed 6 bases, with 19 bases lying between them. CDR3 residues: CASSLPSNRIQPEAFF. CDR3 nucleotides: TGTGCCAGCAGTTTACCCTCAAACAGGATTCAACCTGAAGCTTTCTTT.

The rearrangement links TRBV7-2 to TRBJ1-1; D unresolved. In germline, CDR1 is SGHTA, CDR2 FQGNSA. Trimming pared 3 bases from V and 9 bases from J, leaving 8 bases between. The CDR3 runs to 11 residues. CDR3 DNA sequence: TGTGCCAGCAGCTTGGGGTCGAAAGCTTTCTTT. Translation gives CASSLGSKAFF.

The CDR3, as DNA: TGTGCCAGCAGCGTAGGCGGCTCGGGGGGCTACACCTTC. Translation: CASSVGGSGGYTF. V and J are TRBV9 and TRBJ1-2; D call uncertain. The germline V gene encodes CDR1 SGDLS and CDR2 YYNGEE. Trimming left V 0 bases short and J 8 bases short, with 11 bases between. The CDR3 loop spans 13 amino acids.

V and J are TRBV28 and TRBJ2-2; 9 positions match TRBD1. Trimming removed 8 bases from V and 0 bases from J; junction bases left unmatched: 4. In germline, CDR1 is MDHEN, CDR2 SYDVKM. The CDR3 loop spans 15 amino acids. The CDR3 DNA reads as TGTGCCAGCTATGGACAGGGGACGAACACCGGGGAGCTGTTTTTT. It encodes CASYGQGTNTGELFF.

As regards this clone: One end of the junction varies from germline; a read error may be responsible. This sequence joins TRBV5-6 and TRBJ1-2; no clear D gene. The germline V gene encodes CDR1 SGHDT and CDR2 YYEEEE. This CDR3 region has 14 residues. CDR3 sequence: CASTLGGRPYGYTF. In DNA, the CDR3 is TGTGCCAGCACCTTGGGCGGAAGACCGTATGGCTACACCTTC.

This chain links TRBV9 with TRBJ2-7; a possible D gene is TRBD1 (7 bases). V shed 7 bases and J shed 6 bases, with 14 bases lying between them. CDR1 SGDLS and CDR2 YYNGEE come from the germline V gene. CDR3 length: 12 residues. The CDR3 loop reads CASAPGGGEQYF. For the CDR3, the DNA is TGTGCCAGCGCCCCAGGGGGAGGCGAGCAGTACTTC.

The chain links TRBV6-5 to TRBJ2-7, with D perhaps TRBD2 (6 bases). This CDR3 is built from 11 residues. From germline, CDR1 is MNHEY and CDR2 SVGAGI. Trimming cost V 6 bases and J 6 bases, with 9 bases left between them. CDR3 region: CASSMGGEQYF. DNA of the CDR3: TGTGCCAGCAGCATGGGAGGCGAGCAGTACTTC.